A selection of T cell receptor beta chains follows, all from one sample in a study of cytomegalovirus exposure and HLA in healthy donors. Profiled with immunoSEQ multiplex PCR; TCRdb holds only in-frame clones, not every one. Across more than 100,000 clones, the top ten clones capture about 3% of the sample. Material: PBMCs. The source is a man between 40 and 49 years old in good health and CMV-seronegative. CDR3s include the opening cysteine and the closing phenylalanine or tryptophan. A D gene is named only where the DNA matches it firmly.

j_call: TRBJ2-7
d_call: NA
v_call: TRBV5-1
cdr3_nt: TGCGCCAGAACACTATCACTCAGCTCCTACGAGCAGTACTTC
cdr3_aa: CARTLSLSSYEQYF

j_call: TRBJ2-1
d_call: TRBD1
v_call: TRBV10-3
cdr3_nt: TGTGCCATCAGTGAGTCTTTACAGGGGAATGAGCAGTTCTTC
cdr3_aa: CAISESLQGNEQFF

j_call: TRBJ2-5
d_call: TRBD1
v_call: TRBV27
cdr3_nt: TGTGCCAGCAGTTCAGGGGGCGCGGGGGAGACCCAGTACTTC
cdr3_aa: CASSSGGAGETQYF

j_call: TRBJ2-5
d_call: TRBD2
v_call: TRBV27
cdr3_nt: TGTGCCAGCAGTTTAGGACTAGATAGCGAGACCCAGTACTTC
cdr3_aa: CASSLGLDSETQYF

j_call: TRBJ2-5
d_call: TRBD2
v_call: TRBV7-2
cdr3_nt: TGTGCCAGCAGCTCCCCTAGCGGACAAGAGACCCAGTACTTC
cdr3_aa: CASSSPSGQETQYF

j_call: TRBJ1-6
d_call: TRBD1
v_call: TRBV18
cdr3_nt: TGTGCCAGCTCACCACGGACAGGGGGAGGTTGGTCACCCCTCCACTTT
cdr3_aa: CASSPRTGGGWSPLHF

j_call: TRBJ1-4
d_call: NA
v_call: TRBV2
cdr3_nt: TGTGCCAGCAGTGGTGGGGGGACCGCAAATGAAAAACTGTTTTTT
cdr3_aa: CASSGGGTANEKLFF

j_call: TRBJ1-1
d_call: NA
v_call: TRBV11-2
cdr3_nt: TGTGCCAGCAGCTCCGCTCAGTGGTACACTGAAGCTTTCTTT
cdr3_aa: CASSSAQWYTEAFF

j_call: TRBJ2-3
d_call: NA
v_call: TRBV11-3
cdr3_nt: TGTGCCAGCAGTCCACACAGGGGCACAGATACGCAGTATTTT
cdr3_aa: CASSPHRGTDTQYF

j_call: TRBJ1-5
d_call: TRBD1
v_call: TRBV6-1
cdr3_nt: TGTGCCAGCAGTGAGACACCGACGACAGGGTTATGGCCCCAGCATTTT
cdr3_aa: CASSETPTTGLWPQHF

j_call: TRBJ2-7
d_call: TRBD1
v_call: TRBV7-9
cdr3_nt: TGTGCCAGCAGCCCCGGACAGGGAGGCTACGAGCAGTACTTC
cdr3_aa: CASSPGQGGYEQYF

j_call: TRBJ2-5
d_call: TRBD2
v_call: TRBV7-8
cdr3_nt: TGTGCCAGCAGCTCCGGGACTAGCGGGAGCGGAGAGACCCAGTACTTC
cdr3_aa: CASSSGTSGSGETQYF

j_call: TRBJ2-3
d_call: TRBD2
v_call: TRBV5-4
cdr3_nt: TGTGCCAGCAGCTTGTCCGGGGGGTCTGATACGCAGTATTTT
cdr3_aa: CASSLSGGSDTQYF

j_call: TRBJ2-1
d_call: TRBD2
v_call: TRBV5-1
cdr3_nt: TGCGCCAGCAGCTTGTTAGCGGGAGGGCGAAATGAGCAGTTCTTC
cdr3_aa: CASSLLAGGRNEQFF

j_call: TRBJ2-6
d_call: NA
v_call: TRBV30
cdr3_nt: TGTGCCTGGAGTGTCACAGGGATAAACTCTGGGGCCAACGTCCTGACTTTC
cdr3_aa: CAWSVTGINSGANVLTF

j_call: TRBJ2-5
d_call: NA
v_call: TRBV7-8
cdr3_nt: TGTGCCAGCAGGGGGGGACAGCAAGAGACCCAGTACTTC
cdr3_aa: CASRGGQQETQYF

j_call: TRBJ2-7
d_call: TRBD2
v_call: TRBV19
cdr3_nt: TGTGCCAGTACTCAGACTAGCGGGACGGGCGAGCAGTACTTC
cdr3_aa: CASTQTSGTGEQYF

j_call: TRBJ2-3
d_call: TRBD2
v_call: TRBV10-1
cdr3_nt: TGCGCCAGCAGTGAGTTCGGCGGGAGAGACACAGATACGCAGTATTTT
cdr3_aa: CASSEFGGRDTDTQYF

j_call: TRBJ1-6
d_call: NA
v_call: TRBV7-2
cdr3_nt: TGTGCCAGCAGCTTAGACCCCCCAGGGGTTCATTCACCCCTCCACTTT
cdr3_aa: CASSLDPPGVHSPLHF

j_call: TRBJ2-7
d_call: NA
v_call: TRBV7-2
cdr3_nt: TGTGCCAGCAGCTCAATCCCACTGACAGCAACCTACGAGCAGTACTTC
cdr3_aa: CASSSIPLTATYEQYF

j_call: TRBJ2-3
d_call: NA
v_call: TRBV9
cdr3_nt: TGTGCCAGCAGCATCCCGGACAGGCCTGCGGGACCAGATACGCAGTATTTT
cdr3_aa: CASSIPDRPAGPDTQYF

j_call: TRBJ1-1
d_call: NA
v_call: TRBV28
cdr3_nt: TGTGCCAGCAGTCGTCAGGGTGGGACTGAAGCTTTCTTT
cdr3_aa: CASSRQGGTEAFF

j_call: TRBJ1-6
d_call: TRBD1
v_call: TRBV5-6
cdr3_nt: TGTGCCAGCAGCGTCGAAGACAGGGAAAATTCACCCCTCCACTTT
cdr3_aa: CASSVEDRENSPLHF

j_call: TRBJ2-2
d_call: NA
v_call: TRBV9
cdr3_nt: TGTGCCAGCAGCGTATCCCCGACCGGGGAGCTGTTTTTT
cdr3_aa: CASSVSPTGELFF

j_call: TRBJ2-1
d_call: TRBD2
v_call: TRBV11-3
cdr3_nt: TGTGCCAGCAGCTTAGATCAAGGCGGGAGCTCATCCTACAATGAGCAGTTCTTC
cdr3_aa: CASSLDQGGSSSYNEQFF

j_call: TRBJ1-1
d_call: TRBD1
v_call: TRBV7-2
cdr3_nt: TGTGCCAGCAGCTTAGGTCCAGGGGGGTTTGGCACTGAAGCTTTCTTT
cdr3_aa: CASSLGPGGFGTEAFF

j_call: TRBJ2-1
d_call: TRBD2
v_call: TRBV6-4
cdr3_nt: TGTGCCAGCAGTGAGAATATCGGGACTAGCGGGATTAACAATGAGCAGTTCTTC
cdr3_aa: CASSENIGTSGINNEQFF

j_call: TRBJ1-2
d_call: NA
v_call: TRBV28
cdr3_nt: TGTGCCAGCAGTTTCGCGCAGGGTGGTGGCTATGGCTACACCTTC
cdr3_aa: CASSFAQGGGYGYTF

j_call: TRBJ2-5
d_call: TRBD2
v_call: TRBV7-9
cdr3_nt: TGTGCCAGCAGCCACGGACTAGCGGGGGGACAAGAGACCCAGTACTTC
cdr3_aa: CASSHGLAGGQETQYF

j_call: TRBJ2-7
d_call: TRBD1
v_call: TRBV4-3
cdr3_nt: TGCGCCAGCAGCCAAGACCTTGGGACAGGGTCCTACGAGCAGTACTTC
cdr3_aa: CASSQDLGTGSYEQYF

j_call: TRBJ2-2
d_call: NA
v_call: TRBV25-1
cdr3_nt: TGTGCCAGCAGTGAATCACTCGCCTCCGGGGAGCTGTTTTTT
cdr3_aa: CASSESLASGELFF

j_call: TRBJ2-2
d_call: TRBD2
v_call: TRBV27
cdr3_nt: TGTGCCAGCAGTTTTGGCGGGAGGTACACCGGGGAGCTGTTTTTT
cdr3_aa: CASSFGGRYTGELFF

j_call: TRBJ2-7
d_call: NA
v_call: TRBV7-8
cdr3_nt: TGTGCCAGCAGCTTCATAGATTTTAACTACGAGCAGTACTTC
cdr3_aa: CASSFIDFNYEQYF

j_call: TRBJ2-3
d_call: TRBD1
v_call: TRBV7-9
cdr3_nt: TGTGCCAGCACCTTCACACAGGGGGTTACAGATACGCAGTATTTT
cdr3_aa: CASTFTQGVTDTQYF

j_call: TRBJ2-7
d_call: TRBD2
v_call: TRBV13
cdr3_nt: TGTGCCAGCAGCCAAAGCCCCATTAGGAGCGGGAGGGCCTACGAGCAGTACTTC
cdr3_aa: CASSQSPIRSGRAYEQYF

j_call: TRBJ2-1
d_call: NA
v_call: TRBV28
cdr3_nt: TGTGCCAGCAGTTTAGACAGATATGAGCAGTTCTTC
cdr3_aa: CASSLDRYEQFF

j_call: TRBJ2-2
d_call: TRBD2
v_call: TRBV7-9
cdr3_nt: TGTGCCAGCAGCTTAGCGGGAGGGACCGGGGAGCTGTTTTTT
cdr3_aa: CASSLAGGTGELFF

j_call: TRBJ2-7
d_call: TRBD2
v_call: TRBV7-2
cdr3_nt: TGTGCCAGCAGCTTAGACTCGGGACTAGCGGGGCAGTACTTC
cdr3_aa: CASSLDSGLAGQYF